This is a list of T cell receptor beta chains from one sample in a study of blood T cells in healthy people across ages. MiXCR, applied by TCRdb to the 5' RACE reads, yields one record per CDR3 protein. The sample carries about 1.6 million distinct CDR3 sequences, about 31% recorded once. Sequencing was performed on blood. These receptors all stem from a woman aged 30 to 39 in good health. Both conserved end residues are part of each CDR3. D genes are given only for firm matches. Size tells how often a clone was seen (once, few, many) or the class of an expanded clone, and some rows leave it out.

>TRBJ1-1|NA|NA|TRBV2
TGTGCCAGCAGTGGGATAAGAAACACTGAAGCTTTCTTT
CASSGIRNTEAFF
>TRBJ2-5|TRBD2|NA|TRBV20-1
TGCAGTGCTAGACATAGCGGGAGGATCGGAGAGACCCAGTACTTC
CSARHSGRIGETQYF
>TRBJ1-2|NA|NA|TRBV6-1
TGTGCCACGGCCGGCGCGGGGGAGTATGATGGCTACACCTTC
CATAGAGEYDGYTF
>TRBJ2-7|NA|few|TRBV10-3
TGTGCCATCAGTGACTCAGGGGACACATACGAGCAGTACTTC
CAISDSGDTYEQYF
>TRBJ1-6|NA|few|TRBV6-5
TGTGCCAGCAGTTACTCCGGTTTTGCCTTCTACCGGGGTAATTCACCCCTCCACTTT
CASSYSGFAFYRGNSPLHF
>TRBJ1-2|NA|few|TRBV27
TGTGCCAGCGGGGCAGGGTATGGCTACACCTTC
CASGAGYGYTF
>TRBJ2-1|NA|NA|TRBV5-1
TGCGCCAGCGGAGAGCCGGGACTTGAGCAGTTCTTC
CASGEPGLEQFF
>TRBJ2-5|NA|many|TRBV7-2
TGTGCCAGCAGCACCCAAGCGAACCAAGAGACCCAGTACTTC
CASSTQANQETQYF
>TRBJ2-3|TRBD2|NA|TRBV27
TGTGCCAGCAGTTTTTCGGCTAGCGGGGTCACAGATACGCAGTATTTT
CASSFSASGVTDTQYF
>TRBJ2-7|TRBD2|NA|TRBV15
TGTGCCACCAGCAGAGCCCTGGGACTAGCGGGGTCATCCTACGAGCAGTACTTC
CATSRALGLAGSSYEQYF
>TRBJ1-1|NA|NA|TRBV27
TGTGCCAGCAGTTTAGAGGAGTACACTGAAGCTTTCTTT
CASSLEEYTEAFF
>TRBJ1-1|TRBD1|NA|TRBV2
TGTGCCAGCAGCCTCGGTCGAGGGGGCATATCGAACACTGAAGCTTTCTTT
CASSLGRGGISNTEAFF
>TRBJ2-4|NA|NA|TRBV24-1
TGTGCCACCAGTGAAGGTAGGACGGGGGAGCAGTACTTC
CATSEGRTGEQYF